The T cell receptor (beta chain) described here comes from a study of T cell changes during pregnancy in multiple sclerosis. This clone was found once. Measured with immunoSEQ multiplex PCR; TCRdb has only the in-frame clones, and not every one. The profile covers 45,000 to 50,000 clones, with roughly nine tenths appearing a single time and approximately 0.39% taken by the ten largest. There are 16 residues in the CDR3. Germline CDR1 reads SGHVS; CDR2 reads FQNEAQ. V was cut by 5 bases and J by 1 base, with 17 bases left in between. The clonotype was recovered from a female donor in good health, enrolled as a control in a pregnancy study. This chain uses TRBV7-8 with TRBJ1-2, with a weak D call TRBD1 (5 bases). The sequences come from CD4+ T cells from peripheral blood mononuclear cells, collected in the second trimester of pregnancy. The CDR3 loop is CASSPRRTRNNYGYTF. The CDR3, as DNA: TGTGCCAGCAGCCCACGGCGGACAAGAAATAACTATGGCTACACCTTC.